This TCR beta chain was recorded in a study of blood T cell repertoires in COVID-19. Whole-study context: Nucleic acid was either cDNA or gDNA, and it came from T cells, B-cell-depleted T cells, or PBMCs.

Sequencing used immunoSEQ multiplex PCR; TCRdb keeps in-frame clones, though not all of them. In the table there are 260,000 or so clones, 82% of which are singletons. CDR3 length: 17 residues. Per germline, CDR1 SGHVS and CDR2 FNYEAQ. The J segment lost 2 bases and the V segment lost 5 bases, leaving 8 bases of the junction unmatched. The specimen was peripheral blood. This TCR derives from a woman aged 70-85 years with acute or convalescent COVID-19. This chain joins TRBV7-6 and TRBJ2-6; 8 bases are a match to TRBD1. The CDR3 loop is CASSPWTGTAGANVLTF. For the CDR3, the DNA is TGTGCCAGCAGCCCTTGGACAGGGACGGCTGGGGCCAACGTCCTGACTTTC.